What follows are 5 T cell receptor beta chains derived from one specimen sequenced in a study of T cells expressing NK-cell markers (dated by TCRdb to the early 2020s). The library was produced with 5' RACE. Instrument used: Illumina HiSeq 2000. Once TCRdb had reprocessed the reads, it stored one entry per CDR3 protein sequence and supplied no DNA. The sample table holds more than 250,000 distinct CDR3 sequences. The top ten constitute 0.39% of the sample. The specimen sequenced was blood T cells: a sorted CD56 or NKG2C T cell subset, CD4+ or CD8+ T cells, or bulk PBMC T cells (not recorded which). All receptors come from a man between 18 and 35 years old in good health. Donor details come from another sample of the same person, matched by shared clones.

The CDR3 here is CASSLGWKRDETQYF. The chain employs TRBV12-3 or TRBV12-4 and TRBJ2-5; with no DNA, the TCRdb D assignment of TRBD2 cannot be verified. The CDR3 is 15 residues long.

V usage is TRBV5-1 and J usage is TRBJ2-4; TCRdb proposes TRBD2, but this gene call is untestable without DNA. The CDR3 has 17 amino acids. The germline CDR1 and CDR2 sequences are SGHRS and YFSETQ. The CDR3 loop reads CASSPGGSLAGRDIQYF.

CDR3 loop: CASSFGGQKETQYF. The chain employs TRBV12-3 or TRBV12-4 and TRBJ2-5; TCRdb lists TRBD1, though no DNA is available to test this call. CDR3 size: 14 residues.

V and J are TRBV7-2 and TRBJ1-6; TCRdb gives TRBD1 as the D gene, but with no DNA this cannot be confirmed. Germline V gene sequence: CDR1 SGHTA, CDR2 FQGNSA. The CDR3 has 15 amino acids. This CDR3 reads CASSLTGPDNSPLHF. Full variable domain (rest looked up from reference TRBV7-2 and TRBJ1-6): GAGVSQSPSNKVTEKGKDVELRCDPISGHTALYWYRQSLGQGLEFLIYFQGNSAPDKSGLPSDRFSAERTGGSVSTLTIQRTQQEDSAVYLCASSLTGPDNSPLHFGNGTRLTVT.

This sequence joins TRBV5-5 and TRBJ2-7; TCRdb lists TRBD2, though no DNA is available to test this call. CDR1 and CDR2 (germline): SGHKS, YYEKEE (reference sequence). This CDR3 contains 15 residues. The CDR3 sequence is CASSLPRAQSYEQYF.